There are many counts of the clone carrying this T cell receptor beta chain. The CDR3 is 14 amino acids. In germline, CDR1 is DFQATT, CDR2 SNEGSKA (reference sequence). V trimming: 3 bases; J trimming: 3 bases; junction bases outside the gene matches: 6. The data originate from a study of T-cell reconstitution after alpha-beta-depleted transplantation in children. During its preparation, the TCRbeta library received unique molecular identifiers. From the PCR reads, TCRdb called clonotypes with MiXCR, one entry per CDR3 protein. Of approximately 430,000 distinct CDR3 sequences listed, around 15% were seen once; the top ten hold over 25%.

Material: PBMCs, mostly from graft donor cells, obtained 360 days after TCRalphabeta/CD19-depleted stem cell transplant. J is TRBJ2-7 and V is TRBV20-1; 9 nucleotides align to TRBD1. This receptor was obtained from a boy under three years old who had a stem cell transplant for Wiskott-Aldrich syndrome, so the T cells may come from the graft donor. The CDR3 region is CSASSGTGIYEQYF. CDR3 DNA sequence: TGCAGTGCTAGCTCCGGGACAGGGATCTACGAGCAGTACTTC.